This T cell receptor (beta chain) emerged from a study of circulating and synovial CD4+ cells in juvenile arthritis. Only in-frame clones appear in the TCRdb table, and some are missing; sequencing was by immunoSEQ multiplex PCR. The sample includes around 30,000 clones, 90% to 95% of them seen just once. CDR3 length equals 13 residues. Germline V CDR1 and CDR2: SGHRS, YFSETQ. J lost 9 bases, V lost 5 bases, and 6 bases had no gene match. The source is a human donor with juvenile idiopathic arthritis. This sequence joins TRBV5-1 and TRBJ2-4, with 9 bases aligning to TRBD2. Sequencing was done on a sample of CD4+ T cells from blood. The CDR3 bases are TGCGCCAGCAGTTTAGCGGGAGTTGGCATTCAGTACTTC. Its translation: CASSLAGVGIQYF.